The entry below gives a single TCR beta chain sequence along with its context. Other DNA sequences of this sample code for an identical CDR3. Data came from immunoSEQ multiplex PCR; TCRdb stores just in-frame clones and leaves some out. The top ten clones hold around 2% of a sample with under 250,000 clones, about four fifths of them seen once. These data belong to a study of blood T cell repertoires in COVID-19. Material: peripheral blood. The source is a man in his thirties or forties who had recovered from COVID-19.

In nucleotides, the CDR3 is TGTGCCAGCAGCCGGGACAGAGTCACAGATACGCAGTATTTT. Translated: CASSRDRVTDTQYF. The V and J genes are TRBV11-2 and TRBJ2-3; 7 nucleotides line up with TRBD1. Germline V gene data show CDR1 as SGHAT and CDR2 as FQNNGV. The ends lost 5 bases at V and 2 bases at J; junction bases unmatched: 4. The CDR3 has 14 residues.